A single sample gave rise to the 23 T cell receptor beta chains below, sequenced in a study of T-cell reconstitution after alpha-beta-depleted transplantation in children. For TCRbeta, the library was prepared with unique molecular identifiers. TCRdb re-called the PCR reads through MiXCR, storing one row per CDR3 protein. This sample has 640,000 or so distinct CDR3 sequences, with approximately 15% found just once. Source: PBMCs from the stem cell graft donor, taken from the stem cell graft. The receptors come from a human donor who donated a stem cell graft to a child with acute myeloid leukemia.

This rearrangement joins TRBV7-2 to TRBJ1-3; D uncertain. From germline, CDR1 is SGHTA and CDR2 FQGNSA. The length of the CDR3 is 15 residues. Trimming took off 5 bases at V and 0 bases at J, with 11 bases between the two ends. The CDR3 protein is CASSPRAASGNTIYF. CDR3 DNA sequence: TGTGCCAGCAGCCCGAGGGCGGCCTCTGGAAACACCATATATTTT. The whole variable domain, filled in from reference TRBV7-2 and TRBJ1-3, reads GAGVSQSPSNKVTEKGKDVELRCDPISGHTALYWYRQSLGQGLEFLIYFQGNSAPDKSGLPSDRFSAERTGGSVSTLTIQRTQQEDSAVYLCASSPRAASGNTIYFGEGSWLTVV.

This clonotype was seen at least ten times. The gene calls are TRBV7-8 and TRBJ1-5; D uncertain. Germline CDR1 SGHVS, CDR2 FQNEAQ. The CDR3 consists of 14 residues. Trimming cost V 6 bases and J 3 bases, with 12 bases left between them. CDR3 sequence (DNA): TGTGCCAGCAGTTCGACGGGGTCCAATCAGCCCCAGCATTTT. Its translation: CASSSTGSNQPQHF.

The chain uses TRBV9 and TRBJ2-1; 8 bases match TRBD2. Per the germline V gene, CDR1 is SGDLS and CDR2 is YYNGEE. J lost 2 bases, V lost 0 bases, and 1 base had no gene match. The CDR3 is made up of 15 amino acids. CDR3 DNA: TGTGCCAGCAGCGTAGACGGGGGGGCCTACAATGAGCAGTTCTTC. Amino acid sequence: CASSVDGGAYNEQFF.

This clonotype was recorded at least ten times. The rearrangement joins TRBV6-5 to TRBJ1-2; 7 nucleotides agree with TRBD1. The CDR3 consists of 12 residues. Germline CDR1 is MNHEY and CDR2 is SVGAGI. The V gene end was trimmed by 8 bases and the J gene end by 8 bases; junction bases not matched to a gene: 8. The CDR3 coding sequence is TGTGCCAGCTCGACAGGGACGGGAGGCTACACCTTC. Translation: CASSTGTGGYTF.

This clonotype has more than one count but fewer than ten. V is TRBV30 and J is TRBJ2-5, with 8 bases lining up with TRBD2. The CDR3 is 13 amino acids. Germline CDR1 reads GTSNPN; CDR2 reads SVGIG (reference sequence). Trimming cost V 5 bases and J 2 bases; bases outside gene matches: 4. In DNA, the CDR3 is TGTGCCTGGGAGGCGGGGGGTCAAGAGACCCAGTACTTC. This codes for CAWEAGGQETQYF.

This clonotype has a handful of counts. This chain joins TRBV20-1 and TRBJ1-2; D is unclear. CDR3 size: 15 residues. The germline V gene has CDR1 DFQATT and CDR2 SNEGSKA (reference sequence). V was clipped by 4 bases and J by 0 bases, with 15 bases between them. The CDR3 here is CSATNAENANYGYTF. CDR3 DNA: TGCAGTGCTACAAACGCCGAGAACGCTAACTATGGCTACACCTTC.

This clonotype was seen repeatedly, ten times or more. The chain links TRBV30 to TRBJ1-4; no clear D. V lost 2 bases and J 14 bases, leaving 21 bases between the germline ends. Germline V CDR1 and CDR2: GTSNPN, SVGIG (reference sequence). The CDR3 length is 14 residues. The CDR3 sequence: CAWSSTRQLASLFF. CDR3 DNA sequence: TGTGCCTGGAGTAGTACCCGGCAGCTTGCAAGCCTGTTTTTT.

The rearrangement links TRBV12-3 or TRBV12-4 to TRBJ2-3; D is tentatively TRBD1 or TRBD2 (6 bases each). The ends were cut back, 5 bases at V and 2 bases at J, with 14 bases in the middle. The length of the CDR3 is 15 residues. The CDR3 region has the DNA TGTGCCAGCAGTGGAGGGGACATCCACACAGATACGCAGTATTTT. Amino acid sequence: CASSGGDIHTDTQYF.

The chain uses TRBV29-1 and TRBJ2-1; D is unresolved. CDR1 is SQVTM and CDR2 is ANQGSEA in the germline V gene. CDR3 length: 13 residues. The ends were cut back, 1 base at V and 8 bases at J, with 12 bases in the middle. The CDR3 DNA reads TGCAGCGTTGAAGTAGCAAATTATGATGAGCAGTTCTTC. This translates into CSVEVANYDEQFF.

The gene calls are TRBV7-2 and TRBJ1-3; D is undetermined. This CDR3 region has 14 residues. The V end lost 1 base, the J end lost 5 bases, and 9 bases lay between the germline ends. CDR1 and CDR2 (germline): SGHTA, FQGNSA. CDR3: CASSLGAIRNTIYF. The CDR3 coding sequence is TGTGCCAGCAGCTTAGGGGCTATAAGAAACACCATATATTTT. Together with reference TRBV7-2 and TRBJ1-3, the CDR3 gives the full variable domain: GAGVSQSPSNKVTEKGKDVELRCDPISGHTALYWYRQSLGQGLEFLIYFQGNSAPDKSGLPSDRFSAERTGGSVSTLTIQRTQQEDSAVYLCASSLGAIRNTIYFGEGSWLTVV.

This clonotype turned up a few times. V usage is TRBV12-3 or TRBV12-4 and J usage is TRBJ2-5, with D possibly being TRBD1 or TRBD2 (6 bases each). The length of the CDR3 is 13 residues. The ends were cut back, 6 bases at V and 5 bases at J, with 13 bases in the middle. CDR3 protein: CASRQGGGETQYF. The CDR3 bases are TGTGCCAGCAGACAGGGAGGTGGCGAGACCCAGTACTTC.

This clonotype showed up just a few times. In DNA form, the CDR3 reads TGCGCCAGCAGAGGTAGGGCAGGGGACACTGAAGCTTTCTTT. Its translation: CASRGRAGDTEAFF. The rearrangement links TRBV5-1 to TRBJ1-1; tentatively, D is TRBD1 (6 bases). The CDR3 runs 14 residues. With 5 bases removed from V and 3 bases from J, the gap between germline ends came to 14 bases. Germline V gene lookup returns CDR1 SGHRS and CDR2 YFSETQ. The complete variable domain, with remaining parts taken from reference TRBV5-1 and TRBJ1-1, reads KAGVTQTPRYLIKTRGQQVTLSCSPISGHRSVSWYQQTPGQGLQFLFEYFSETQRNKGNFPGRFSGRQFSNSRSEMNVSTLELGDSALYLCASRGRAGDTEAFFGQGTRLTVV.

This clonotype was observed a few times. This chain uses TRBV7-9 with TRBJ1-1; D is ambiguous. V lost 5 bases, J lost 3 bases, and 16 bases lay in between. Germline lookup yields CDR1 SEHNR and CDR2 FQNEAQ (reference sequence). The CDR3 length is 15 residues. The CDR3, as DNA: TGTGCCAGCAGCCAACCTACATCCGGGGACACTGAAGCTTTCTTT. This gives the protein CASSQPTSGDTEAFF.

The V and J genes are TRBV11-1 and TRBJ1-1; possible D gene TRBD1, 6 bases. The V end was cut by 5 bases, the J end by 3 bases, with 22 bases between. CDR3 length: 17 residues. The V gene's germline CDR1 is SGHAT and CDR2 FQDESV (reference sequence). The CDR3 region is CASSIRGGTTMDTEAFF. In DNA form, the CDR3 reads TGTGCCAGCAGCATCAGGGGAGGCACGACGATGGACACTGAAGCTTTCTTT.

This clonotype showed up many times. The chain carries TRBV5-1 and TRBJ2-5; possible D gene TRBD2, 6 bases. Trimming removed 4 bases at V and 5 bases at J, with 12 bases between. Germline values: CDR1 SGHRS, CDR2 YFSETQ. The CDR3 consists of 13 residues. In nucleotides, the CDR3 is TGCGCCAGCAGCGTGACTAGTGAGGAGACCCAGTACTTC. Amino acids: CASSVTSEETQYF.

This clonotype has only a few counts. V is TRBV13 and J is TRBJ2-7, with 12 bases matching TRBD1. CDR3 size: 16 residues. Trimming cost V 4 bases and J 3 bases; bases outside gene matches: 7. Germline V gene sequence: CDR1 PRHDT, CDR2 FYEKMQ (reference sequence). In DNA, the CDR3 is TGTGCCAGCAGCTCTGCCGGGACAGGGGGCTTCTACGAGCAGTACGTC. This sequence encodes CASSSAGTGGFYEQYV.

Note on this clonotype: The junction does not match germline at one end; this may be a read error. V and J are TRBV20-1 and TRBJ2-6; D is unclear. CDR1 DFQATT and CDR2 SNEGSKA come from the germline V gene (reference sequence). The CDR3 sequence is 16 residues long. CDR3 nucleotides: TGCTGTGCGCCGGGCGAGCTCGGCGGAGGGGCCAACGTCCTGACTTTC. Translation: CCAPGELGGGANVLTF.

V and J are TRBV28 and TRBJ2-1, with 8 bases lining up with TRBD2. Germline V lookup: CDR1 MDHEN, CDR2 SYDVKM. The CDR3 covers 14 residues. J lost 5 bases, V lost 9 bases, and 9 bases had no gene match. CDR3: CASRERGPDNEQFF. As DNA, the CDR3 is TGTGCCAGTAGAGAGCGGGGGCCTGACAATGAGCAGTTCTTC. The variable domain in full, completed from reference TRBV28 and TRBJ2-1, reads DVKVTQSSRYLVKRTGEKVFLECVQDMDHENMFWYRQDPGLGLRLIYFSYDVKMKEKGDIPEGYSVSREKKERFSLILESASTNQTSMYLCASRERGPDNEQFFGPGTRLTVL.

This clonotype was recorded many times. The V gene is TRBV6-6, the J gene TRBJ2-5; TRBD2 might be the D (5 bases). There are 13 residues in the CDR3. The germline V gene has CDR1 MNHNY and CDR2 SVGAGI (reference sequence). With 5 bases removed from V and 5 bases from J, the gap between germline ends came to 12 bases. The CDR3 DNA is TGTGCCAGCAGTCCCGGTTGGGAGGAGACCCAGTACTTC. Translated, it gives CASSPGWEETQYF.

J is TRBJ2-1 and V is TRBV5-6; D may correspond to TRBD1 or TRBD2 (5 bases each). The germline V gene encodes CDR1 SGHDT and CDR2 YYEEEE. The CDR3 length is 15 residues. V was clipped by 4 bases and J by 3 bases, with 14 bases between them. CDR3: CASSPERGYYNEQFF. CDR3 nucleotides: TGTGCCAGCAGCCCTGAGAGGGGTTACTACAATGAGCAGTTCTTC.

Ten or more counts support this clonotype. V gene TRBV20-1 combines with J gene TRBJ2-3; D may correspond to TRBD1 or TRBD2 (5 bases each). The V gene's germline CDR1 is DFQATT and CDR2 SNEGSKA (reference sequence). V lost 5 bases, J lost 4 bases, and 10 bases lay in between. CDR3 length: 12 residues. The CDR3 DNA sequence: TGCAGTGCTGGGGGTAGGGCAGATACGCAGTATTTT. Its protein product is CSAGGRADTQYF.

In this sample, this clonotype turned up many times. The CDR3 region has the DNA TGCAGTGCTAGATTCGGAGGGTTTACTAGCACAGATACGCAGTATTTT. The encoded protein is CSARFGGFTSTDTQYF. The chain has TRBV20-1 and TRBJ2-3; D perhaps matches TRBD2 (6 bases). CDR1 and CDR2 from the germline V gene are DFQATT and SNEGSKA (reference sequence). With 2 bases removed from V and 0 bases from J, the gap between germline ends came to 15 bases. This CDR3 region has 16 residues.

This clonotype has a handful of counts. This chain connects TRBV9 to TRBJ2-3, with TRBD1 matching over 7 bases. The CDR3 length is 13 residues. Per germline, CDR1 SGDLS and CDR2 YYNGEE. V lost 4 bases to trimming and J lost 4 bases; unmatched junction nucleotides: 3. CDR3: CASSPQGADTQYF. For the CDR3, the DNA is TGTGCCAGCAGCCCCCAGGGGGCAGATACGCAGTATTTT.